One sample yielded the 10 T cell receptor beta chains listed below, sequenced in a study of blood T cell repertoires in COVID-19. The assay was immunoSEQ multiplex PCR, and TCRdb's table has in-frame clones only and misses some. The sample lists 250,000 to 350,000 clones; about 88% were seen once. The sequencing input was peripheral blood. All receptors derive from a human donor with COVID-19, enrolled during active disease. The donor label of this sample is uncertain.

This chain connects TRBV4-3 to TRBJ1-1, with D uncertain. The CDR3 spans 14 residues. Trimming stripped 1 base from V and 5 bases from J, with 11 bases between. The germline V gene has CDR1 LGHNA and CDR2 YSLEER. The CDR3 region has the DNA TGCGCCAGCAGCCAAGCGGGGAGGGCAACTGAAGCTTTCTTT. This gives the protein CASSQAGRATEAFF.

The table lists this clone with a few counts. The genes are TRBV5-1 and TRBJ2-1; 7 positions agree with TRBD1. Germline V gene lookup returns CDR1 SGHRS and CDR2 YFSETQ. The trim removed 1 base at V and 3 bases at J, leaving 4 bases unmatched. The CDR3 is made up of 15 amino acids. The CDR3 spells CASSLTGQRYNEQFF. The CDR3, as DNA: TGCGCCAGCAGCTTGACGGGACAGCGCTACAATGAGCAGTTCTTC.

Only one count was recorded for this clone. This chain uses TRBV5-1 with TRBJ2-5; 12 nucleotides line up with TRBD2. This CDR3 contains 15 residues. Trimming at V came to 4 bases and at J to 3 bases, leaving 4 bases not matched to a gene. Germline CDR1 SGHRS, CDR2 YFSETQ. CDR3 in amino acids: CASSPRTSGEETQYF. The CDR3 coding sequence is TGCGCCAGCAGCCCCAGGACTAGCGGGGAAGAGACCCAGTACTTC.

This rearrangement joins TRBV5-4 to TRBJ2-4; TRBD1 is a possible D gene (6 bases). This CDR3 is built from 17 residues. From germline, CDR1 is SGHNT and CDR2 YYREEE (reference sequence). Trimming removed 8 bases at V and 8 bases at J, with 29 bases between. The CDR3 DNA reads as TGTGCCAGACGAGGGGGACCGGGACCCCGGCTAGGGGACATTCAGTACTTC. This gives the protein CARRGGPGPRLGDIQYF.

V gene TRBV7-8 combines with J gene TRBJ2-1, with TRBD1 matching 12 bases. Per germline, CDR1 SGHVS and CDR2 FQNEAQ. The CDR3 covers 16 residues. Unmatched junction bases numbered 9, after V lost 5 bases and J lost 7 bases. CDR3 coding DNA: TGTGCCAGCAGCCCAGCGGGACAGGGGGCGCGGAATGAGCAGTTCTTC. Amino acid sequence: CASSPAGQGARNEQFF.

The chain has TRBV3-1 (or the pseudogene TRBV3-2) and TRBJ2-3, with TRBD2 matching over 11 bases. V shed 1 base and J 3 bases; nucleotides not matched to a gene: 12. CDR1 LGHDT and CDR2 YNNKEL come from the germline V gene (reference sequence). The CDR3 contains 19 residues. The CDR3 DNA sequence: TGTGCCAGCAGCCAAGGCCTTCTGACTAGCGGGATTCCAACAGATACGCAGTATTTT. It encodes CASSQGLLTSGIPTDTQYF.

The chain has TRBV7-2 and TRBJ2-7; TRBD2 matches at 8 bases. Germline trimming cut 4 bases from V and 4 bases from J; bases unmatched to any gene: 6. CDR3 length equals 14 residues. Germline V gene data show CDR1 as SGHTA and CDR2 as FQGNSA. CDR3 nucleotide sequence: TGTGCCAGCAGCTATACTAGCGGATCATACGAGCAGTACTTC. Encoded protein: CASSYTSGSYEQYF.

To note about this clone: Other DNA sequences from this sample encode an identical CDR3 as well. V usage is TRBV19 and J usage is TRBJ2-3; the match to TRBD1 covers 7 bases. This CDR3 spans 14 amino acids. Germline loops: CDR1 LNHDA, CDR2 SQIVND (reference sequence). With 3 bases clipped from V and 1 base from J, the junction kept 1 base outside the gene matches. The CDR3: CASSITGGTDTQYF. In DNA, the CDR3 is TGTGCCAGTAGTATCACAGGGGGCACAGATACGCAGTATTTT.

V gene TRBV19 combines with J gene TRBJ1-1; 10 bases align to TRBD1. CDR1 and CDR2 (germline): LNHDA, SQIVND (reference sequence). The CDR3 length is 17 residues. J lost 1 base, V lost 8 bases, and 13 bases had no gene match. The CDR3 DNA reads as TGTGCCAGTGAAGACAGGGGGCAATTAGGATCGAACACTGAAGCTTTCTTT. It encodes CASEDRGQLGSNTEAFF.

This clone was counted many times. This sequence joins TRBV19 and TRBJ2-5; 11 nucleotides align to TRBD2. The ends lost 1 base at V and 4 bases at J; junction bases unmatched: 5. The V gene's germline CDR1 is LNHDA and CDR2 SQIVND (reference sequence). This CDR3 has 16 amino acids. The DNA of the CDR3 is TGTGCCAGTAGTATAGCTGCCCTAGCGGGAGGAGAGACCCAGTACTTC. Its protein product is CASSIAALAGGETQYF.